These 10 T cell receptor beta chains originate from one sample sequenced in a study of regulatory T cells in long-lasting Graves disease. TCRdb reanalysed the reads using MiXCR and keeps one entry per CDR3 protein. This table has fewer than 900 distinct CDR3 sequences, around two thirds appearing once. From PBMCs, RNA was extracted and then used to make the TCR library. The sequencing here drew on peripheral blood mononuclear cells (PBMCs), taken with antithyroid drug treatment, in newly diagnosed or persistent Graves disease (not recorded which). The receptors stem from a woman aged 40 to 49 with Graves disease.

The genes are TRBV23-1 and TRBJ2-1; 7 bases agree with TRBD1. TRBV23-1 is labeled an ORF, and its function is uncertain. V lost 0 bases, J lost 11 bases, and 4 bases stayed unmatched. The CDR3 length is 13 residues. CDR3 DNA sequence: TGCGCCAGCAGTCAATCCGGGACAGATAAGCAGTTCTTC. Translating it yields CASSQSGTDKQFF.

The chain is built from TRBV6-1 and TRBJ1-5, with D perhaps matching TRBD1 (5 bases). Germline V gene data show CDR1 as MNHNS and CDR2 as SASEGT. Trimming left V 1 base short and J 3 bases short, with 10 bases between. The CDR3 covers 15 residues. The CDR3 region is CASSEEWGNNQPQHF. In nucleotides, the CDR3 is TGTGCCAGCAGTGAAGAGTGGGGGAACAATCAGCCCCAGCATTTT.

The CDR3 here is CSVVGAGELFF. As DNA, the CDR3 is TGCAGCGTTGTCGGGGCCGGGGAGCTGTTTTTT. The chain combines TRBV29-1 with TRBJ2-2, with D perhaps TRBD2 (5 bases). CDR1 and CDR2 (germline): SQVTM, ANQGSEA. The CDR3 contains 11 residues. V gave up 4 bases and J gave up 6 bases, with 6 bases separating them.

The chain couples TRBV24-1 to TRBJ2-2, with D perhaps matching TRBD2 (6 bases). CDR3 length: 13 amino acids. Trimming pared 5 bases from V and 5 bases from J, leaving 8 bases between. Germline lookup yields CDR1 KGHDR and CDR2 SFDVKD. The CDR3 region is CATSVAGTGELFF. CDR3 nucleotide sequence: TGTGCCACCAGTGTTGCGGGAACCGGGGAGCTGTTTTTT.

This clonotype was counted only a few times. This chain connects TRBV29-1 to TRBJ2-1; TRBD2 agrees at 8 bases. Looked up from germline, CDR1 is SQVTM and CDR2 is ANQGSEA. The trim removed 4 bases at V and 8 bases at J, leaving 13 bases unmatched. The CDR3 extends over 15 amino acids. CDR3 loop: CSVGSGTSLLHEQFF. The CDR3 DNA reads TGCAGCGTTGGCTCCGGGACTAGTCTTTTGCATGAGCAGTTCTTC.

The chain uses TRBV9 and TRBJ2-7; possible D gene TRBD1, 9 bases. Germline CDR1 is SGDLS and CDR2 is YYNGEE. V lost 4 bases and J 6 bases, leaving 23 bases between the germline ends. The CDR3 totals 16 residues. The CDR3 loop is CASSISGGTGFREQYF. The CDR3 nucleotides are TGTGCCAGCAGCATTTCGGGGGGGACAGGGTTTCGCGAGCAGTACTTC. Combining the CDR3 with reference TRBV9 and TRBJ2-7 gives the whole variable domain DSGVTQTPKHLITATGQRVTLRCSPRSGDLSVYWYQQSLDQGLQFLIQYYNGEERAKGNILERFSAQQFPDLHSELNLSSLELGDSALYFCASSISGGTGFREQYFGPGTRLTVT.

This clonotype was seen a few times. The chain uses TRBV28 and TRBJ2-1; 10 bases fit TRBD1. Germline CDR1 is MDHEN and CDR2 is SYDVKM. The CDR3 runs 17 residues. V lost 0 bases, J lost 8 bases, and 10 bases stayed unmatched. CDR3 nucleotide sequence: TGTGCCAGCAGTTTATGGACCGGGACAGGGGCGCACGATGAGCAGTTCTTC. This gives the protein CASSLWTGTGAHDEQFF.

The chain carries TRBV6-1 and TRBJ2-3; 12 positions agree with TRBD2. The CDR3 is 17 amino acids. V lost 6 bases and J lost 2; bases outside the gene matches: 9. Germline V gives CDR1 MNHNS, CDR2 SASEGT. CDR3 sequence (DNA): TGTGCCAGCAGCGTGGGACTAGCGGGCCTTACCACAGATACGCAGTATTTT. Its protein is CASSVGLAGLTTDTQYF.

The rearrangement joins TRBV28 to TRBJ1-2, with D perhaps matching TRBD1 (6 bases). Germline V gene sequence: CDR1 MDHEN, CDR2 SYDVKM. CDR3 length equals 15 residues. Between the trimmed V and J ends, which lost 5 bases and 4 bases, there was a span of 17 bases. CDR3: CASSPPGQGFYGYTF. The CDR3 nucleotides read TGTGCCAGCAGTCCCCCGGGGCAGGGGTTCTATGGCTACACCTTC.

The chain uses TRBV7-8 and TRBJ2-1; D is unclear. The CDR3 is 14 amino acids. CDR1 is SGHVS, CDR2 FQNEAQ, per germline. V lost 5 bases and J 6 bases, leaving 14 bases between the germline ends. The CDR3 DNA sequence: TGTGCCAGCAGCGAAAAGGGTATTTCCAATGAGCAGTTCTTC. It translates to CASSEKGISNEQFF. The full variable domain, completed using reference TRBV7-8 and TRBJ2-1, is GAGVSQSPRYKVAKRGQDVALRCDPISGHVSLFWYQQALGQGPEFLTYFQNEAQLDKSGLPSDRFFAERPEGSVSTLKIQRTQQEDSAVYLCASSEKGISNEQFFGPGTRLTVL.